The sequence of this T cell receptor beta chain was determined in a study of blood T cell repertoires in COVID-19. About the research overall: Samples came from the United States, Italy and Spain, spanning acute and convalescent COVID-19.

Per the original methods: Amplified reference gene primers provided the basis for estimating nucleated cell counts. The data were produced by immunoSEQ multiplex PCR, yet TCRdb's version contains in-frame clones alone and is incomplete. That table supplies the V and J calls and clone size; D and trimming were determined from the DNA. Of some 150,000 clones listed, around 89% were seen once; the top ten hold 0.77%. Germline CDR1 LNHDA, CDR2 SQIVND (reference sequence). The CDR3 has 15 amino acids. V was pared by 4 bases and J by 4 bases, with 14 bases between. Adults between about 18 and 89 years of age took part from 24 US areas.

This rearrangement joins TRBV19 to TRBJ2-1; possible D gene TRBD1, 7 bases. Sample: PBMCs or T cells enriched from blood (not recorded which). The clonotype was recovered from a woman aged 18-29 years who had recovered from COVID-19. The CDR3 protein is CASSTPSGGYNEQFF. The CDR3 nucleotides read TGTGCCAGTAGTACCCCGTCAGGGGGGTACAATGAGCAGTTCTTC.